Below, 9 T cell receptor gamma chains from the same sample are listed, as sequenced in a study of γδ T cells in repeated Plasmodium falciparum infection. Bulk repertoires came from Vgamma9/Vdelta2+ or Vdelta2-negative gammadelta T cells flow-sorted from PBMC. TCRdb reanalyzed the multiplex PCR reads using CATT. This table has tens of thousands of gamma-chain clones, 2.5% to 3.5% appearing once. Sequencing input: gamma-delta T cells from blood. Every receptor here comes from a pool of human donors (malaria-infected and uninfected, not separated).

This clone was counted only a few times. The rearrangement links TRGV4 to TRGJP2. Germline matching of the DNA provided the J gene here, since TCRdb leaves it blank. Germline V CDR1 and CDR2: EGSTGY, YDSYTSSV. With 0 bases clipped from V and 0 bases from J, the junction kept 7 bases outside the gene matches. This CDR3 contains 17 residues. The CDR3 DNA reads as TGTGCCACCTGGGATGGGCCCGTATATAGTAGTGATTGGATCAAGACGTTT. Amino acids: CATWDGPVYSSDWIKTF.

On this clone itself: TCRdb's protein, taken from a much larger clone, differs from this DNA's translation at residue 4, likely owing to a read error; the protein displayed comes from the DNA. The rearrangement joins TRGV9 to TRGJP. TCRdb records no J gene; here it was assigned by comparing the DNA to germline. The V gene's germline CDR1 is GITISATS and CDR2 ISYDGTV (reference sequence). The ends lost 9 bases at V and 4 bases at J; junction bases unmatched: 6. The CDR3 has 15 amino acids. The CDR3 is CALRTQELGKKIKVF. DNA for the CDR3: TGTGCCTTGCGGACACAAGAGTTGGGCAAAAAAATCAAGGTATTT.

This clone occurred many times. The protein that TCRdb holds for this DNA derives from a much larger clone and differs from the translated DNA at residue 9, which likely indicates a read error; the protein shown here is translated from the DNA. This chain uses TRGV9 with TRGJ1 or TRGJ2. The CDR3 is 12 residues long. With 2 bases clipped from V and 12 bases from J, the junction kept 10 bases outside the gene matches. In germline, CDR1 is GITISATS, CDR2 ISYDGTV (reference sequence). CDR3 amino acids: CALWEGSDGKLF. The CDR3 coding sequence is TGTGCCTTGTGGGAGGGGAGTGATGGGAAACTCTTT.

This clone occurred many times. TCRdb records a much larger clone's protein for this DNA, with a difference at residue 3 that likely arises from a read error; the protein given is the translation of the DNA. V usage is TRGV4 and J usage is TRGJ1 or TRGJ2. The CDR3 spans 13 residues. CDR1 and CDR2 (germline): EGSTGY, YDSYTSSV. The CDR3 spells CASWEENYYKKLF. The DNA for the CDR3 is TGTGCCTCCTGGGAAGAGAATTATTATAAGAAACTCTTT.

On this clone: TCRdb records a much larger clone's protein for this DNA, with a difference at residue 13 that likely arises from a read error; the protein given is the translation of the DNA. V is TRGV9 and J is TRGJ1 or TRGJ2. TCRdb supplies no J gene; here it was assigned by aligning the nucleotide sequence to germline. The CDR3 consists of 22 residues. Germline CDR1 reads GITISATS; CDR2 reads ISYDGTV (reference sequence). Trimming took 0 bases from V and 3 from J; bases not matched to a gene: 29. This CDR3 is CALWEVPPRRPRRKVSYYKKLF. DNA for the CDR3: TGTGCCTTGTGGGAGGTGCCCCCACGACGCCCTAGAAGGAAGGTCTCTTATTATAAGAAACTCTTT.

This clone is medium-sized (0.01 to 0.1%) in the sample. The chain uses TRGV4 and TRGJ1 or TRGJ2. Germline V gives CDR1 EGSTGY, CDR2 YDSYTSSV. V lost 3 bases and J lost 7; bases outside the gene matches: 3. The CDR3 spans 11 residues. The DNA for the CDR3 is TGTGCCACCTGGGATAAGTATAAGAAACTCTTT. This encodes CATWDKYKKLF.

This clone was counted a few times. The chain combines TRGV9 with TRGJP. The J gene was not available in TCRdb and was assigned here by matching the DNA to germline segments. V lost 0 bases to trimming and J lost 3 bases; unmatched junction nucleotides: 5. This CDR3 has 18 residues. CDR1 and CDR2 (germline): GITISATS, ISYDGTV (reference sequence). The CDR3 nucleotides are TGTGCCTTGTGGGAGGTGGGTACGCAAGAGTTGGGCAAAAAAATCAAGGTATTT. Its protein is CALWEVGTQELGKKIKVF.

This clone was recorded many times. This DNA translates differently at residue 11 from the TCRdb protein, which is that of a much larger clone; a read error is likely, and the protein shown is the DNA's own translation. CDR3 DNA: TGTGCCACCTGGGACAGGCAGAATTATAAGAGACTCTTT. This gives the protein CATWDRQNYKRLF. This chain connects TRGV3 to TRGJ1 or TRGJ2. Per germline, CDR1 VTNTFY and CDR2 YDVSTARD (reference sequence). The CDR3 length is 13 residues.

The sample holds many counts of this clone. The protein TCRdb lists belongs to a much larger clone and differs from this DNA's translation at residue 3, which points to a read error; the protein shown is made from the DNA. The CDR3 reads CAAWDGRRGYYYKKLF. CDR3 coding DNA: TGTGCCGCCTGGGACGGGCGGCGAGGTTATTATTATAAGAAACTCTTT. The rearrangement links TRGV2 to TRGJ1 or TRGJ2. This CDR3 region has 16 residues. Germline V gives CDR1 EGSNGY, CDR2 YDSYNSKV.